The clone carrying this T cell receptor (beta chain) turned up a few times. The sample originates from a study of blood T cell repertoires in COVID-19. On the study more broadly: T cells, B-cell-depleted T cells, or PBMCs supplied cDNA or gDNA.

V was cut by 0 bases and J by 2 bases, with 14 bases left in between. Per germline, CDR1 KGHDR and CDR2 SFDVKD. The CDR3 is 17 residues long. During active infection, Seattle patients enrolled and were then monitored through disease. In the authors' methods: How many nucleated cells were present was estimated from reference gene primer amplification. Method: immunoSEQ multiplex PCR; TCRdb's copy keeps in-frame clones and lacks some. The DNA was the basis for D and trimming; V, J and clone size are from that table. This sample has 250,000 to 350,000 clones, with 88% found just once. The sample was peripheral blood. The sequence was obtained from a woman aged 25 to 39 with COVID-19, enrolled during active disease. V is TRBV24-1 and J is TRBJ2-3, with D perhaps matching TRBD1 (6 bases). CDR3 loop: CATSDLPGQGHTDTQYF. As DNA, the CDR3 is TGTGCCACCAGTGATTTGCCTGGGCAGGGACACACAGATACGCAGTATTTT.